This TCR beta chain was recovered during a study of OX40 agonist ivuxolimab in advanced cancers. As to this clone: The antigen is unknown.

General study findings and limits: Low levels of normalized T-cell clonal expansion also appeared in some nonresponders.

Germline-derived CDR1 and CDR2 are SGHNT and YYREEE (reference sequence). The trim removed 4 bases at V and 2 bases at J, leaving 7 bases unmatched. The length of the CDR3 is 17 residues. Using immunoSEQ multiplex PCR, the repertoire was profiled, and TCRdb retains in-frame clones only, with some absent. The sample has approximately 99,000 clones; 80% to 95% are singletons. Sequences were derived from CD4+ or CD8+ T cells sorted from blood, sampled in a trial of the OX40 agonist ivuxolimab. This TCR was sampled from an adult with an advanced solid tumor such as melanoma, head and neck, liver or kidney cancer. The chain couples TRBV5-4 to TRBJ2-5; TRBD2 agrees at 14 bases. The chain's CDR3 is CASSPGLAGGTQETQYF. Written as DNA, the CDR3 is TGTGCCAGCAGCCCAGGACTAGCGGGGGGCACACAAGAGACCCAGTACTTC.